The subject of this entry is one T cell receptor beta chain. Its antigen is currently unknown. As to time point: pre-sensitization, week 0. Indicated treatment: therapeutic diphenylcyclopropenone sensitization with weekly scalp DPC. TCRdb passed the RACE reads through MiXCR, listing each CDR3 protein once. The table shows about 59,000 distinct CDR3 sequences, with about 11% occurring only once. The source of the sample is a study of human T cells and chemical hapten exposure. V lost 4 bases and J 4 bases, leaving 14 bases between the germline ends. The CDR3 consists of 14 residues. Germline CDR1 reads SGHRS; CDR2 reads YFSETQ. Findings and caveats of the study: There were significantly more large CDR3 similarity clusters among expanded TCRs than among controls.

V usage is TRBV5-1 and J usage is TRBJ1-2; perhaps TRBD1 as D (5 bases). The source was whole blood, collected in connection with sensitization to the hapten diphenylcyclopropenone (DPC). This TCR came from a woman in her thirties or forties with alopecia areata. Some clones in this sample may be carry-over from other donors' samples. The CDR3 is CASSPGTDTYGYTF. CDR3 nucleotide sequence: TGCGCCAGCAGCCCGGGGACGGACACCTATGGCTACACCTTC.